The 24 T cell receptor beta chains given below trace back to one sample, sequenced in a study of blood T cell repertoires in COVID-19. Assay: immunoSEQ multiplex PCR; the TCRdb copy retains only in-frame clones and omits some. The sample holds around 200,000 clones, around 83% seen once. Sequenced material: peripheral blood. The receptors come from a man between 40 and 49 years old with active or convalescent COVID-19.

The CDR3 DNA sequence: TGTGCCAGCAGTTCTTCTACCGGGTCCTCGAGGGATCAGCCCCAGCATTTT. Its protein product is CASSSSTGSSRDQPQHF. The chain uses TRBV27 and TRBJ1-5, with D unclear. V was clipped by 4 bases and J by 5 bases, with 21 bases between them. Per germline, CDR1 MNHEY and CDR2 SMNVEV (reference sequence). The CDR3 loop spans 17 amino acids.

The CDR3 DNA sequence: TGTGCCTGGGAGGCCGCGGACACTGAAGCTTTCTTT. This encodes CAWEAADTEAFF. The chain couples TRBV30 to TRBJ1-1; D gene ambiguous. Germline V gene sequence: CDR1 GTSNPN, CDR2 SVGIG (reference sequence). This CDR3 has 12 residues. The ends were cut back, 5 bases at V and 3 bases at J, with 10 bases in the middle.

This clone turned up a few times. This chain links TRBV11-3 with TRBJ2-3, with 7 bases aligning to TRBD2. J was trimmed by 0 bases and V by 0 bases; bases with no gene match: 12. The CDR3 contains 19 residues. Per the germline V gene, CDR1 is SGHNT and CDR2 is YENEEA. This CDR3 reads CASSLDFSSSGASTDTQYF. Written as DNA, the CDR3 is TGTGCCAGCAGCTTAGATTTTTCCTCTAGCGGAGCTAGCACAGATACGCAGTATTTT.

This chain links TRBV27 with TRBJ1-1; D might be TRBD1 (6 bases). The germline V gene encodes CDR1 MNHEY and CDR2 SMNVEV (reference sequence). The germline V and J ends were trimmed by 2 bases and 4 bases, with 14 bases remaining between them. The CDR3 contains 15 residues. The CDR3 loop reads CASSLKLRGGTEAFF. CDR3 DNA: TGTGCCAGCAGTTTAAAGTTGAGGGGGGGCACTGAAGCTTTCTTT.

The V call is TRBV9, the J call TRBJ2-5; 10 bases are shared with TRBD2. J was trimmed by 5 bases and V by 0 bases; bases with no gene match: 4. CDR1 and CDR2 from the germline V gene are SGDLS and YYNGEE. The CDR3 extends over 15 amino acids. CDR3 sequence reads: CASSVGSGGIETQYF. The CDR3 DNA is TGTGCCAGCAGCGTAGGTAGCGGGGGGATCGAGACCCAGTACTTC.

The count of this clone is one. The J gene is TRBJ2-5, the V gene TRBV2, with 7 bases fitting TRBD1. The CDR3 has 14 residues. Looked up from germline, CDR1 is SNHLY and CDR2 is FYNNEI. Trimming cost V 4 bases and J 5 bases; bases outside gene matches: 7. CDR3 sequence: CASSARTGRETQYF. The CDR3 coding sequence is TGTGCCAGCAGTGCTCGGACAGGAAGGGAGACCCAGTACTTC.

V is TRBV7-2 and J is TRBJ1-5, with a possible D match to TRBD1 (6 bases). The CDR3 extends over 14 amino acids. Germline V gene data show CDR1 as SGHTA and CDR2 as FQGNSA. Deletions cut 4 bases from V and 7 bases from J, with 14 bases between. In DNA form, the CDR3 reads TGTGCCAGCAGCTCTCCAGGGGTTCGGCAGCCCCAGCATTTT. Translation gives CASSSPGVRQPQHF. The full variable domain, rest sourced from reference TRBV7-2 and TRBJ1-5, is GAGVSQSPSNKVTEKGKDVELRCDPISGHTALYWYRQSLGQGLEFLIYFQGNSAPDKSGLPSDRFSAERTGGSVSTLTIQRTQQEDSAVYLCASSSPGVRQPQHFGDGTRLSIL.

This clone was detected a few times. The chain uses TRBV5-1 and TRBJ2-2; 13 bases fit TRBD2. Germline CDR1 reads SGHRS; CDR2 reads YFSETQ. The ends lost 0 bases at V and 0 bases at J; junction bases unmatched: 5. The CDR3 spans 19 residues. The CDR3 DNA sequence: TGCGCCAGCAGCTTGGCGGGACTAGCGGGACGCGCGAACACCGGGGAGCTGTTTTTT. The encoded protein is CASSLAGLAGRANTGELFF.

This clone was seen only a few times. The V and J genes are TRBV7-2 and TRBJ1-2, with TRBD1 identical over 9 bases. The CDR3 consists of 14 residues. J was trimmed by 8 bases and V by 1 base; bases with no gene match: 5. Germline-derived CDR1 and CDR2 are SGHTA and FQGNSA. The chain's CDR3 is CASSLVGTGRGYTF. The CDR3 DNA reads as TGTGCCAGCAGCTTAGTGGGGACAGGGAGAGGCTACACCTTC.

The gene calls are TRBV6-6 and TRBJ1-4; 7 bases are a match to TRBD1. Germline loops: CDR1 MNHNY, CDR2 SVGAGI (reference sequence). The V and J ends lost 6 bases and 1 base, in that order; junction bases with no gene match: 5. The CDR3 loop spans 15 amino acids. CDR3 bases: TGTGCCAGCAGAACCCACAGGGGAACTAATGAAAAACTGTTTTTT. This encodes CASRTHRGTNEKLFF.

Notes on this clone: Other DNA sequences in the same sample also yield this CDR3. The V gene is TRBV10-3, the J gene TRBJ2-7; 7 bases match TRBD1. The CDR3 runs to 12 residues. J was trimmed by 2 bases and V by 8 bases; bases with no gene match: 3. Germline CDR1 and CDR2: ENHRY and SYGVKD. The CDR3 region has the DNA TGTGCCATCCGGGACAGCACCTACGAGCAGTACTTC. Protein: CAIRDSTYEQYF.

This clone was detected only once. J is TRBJ1-3 and V is TRBV18; 7 positions agree with TRBD1. This CDR3 contains 16 residues. Germline V gene sequence: CDR1 KGHSH, CDR2 LQKENI. V shed 4 bases, J shed 2 bases, and the junction held 8 bases outside the gene matches. Here the CDR3 reads CASSRSSGTAGNTIYF. CDR3 nucleotide sequence: TGTGCCAGCTCACGCTCTTCCGGGACAGCTGGAAACACCATATATTTT. Full variable domain (outside the CDR3, taken from reference TRBV18 and TRBJ1-3): NAGVMQNPRHLVRRRGQEARLRCSPMKGHSHVYWYRQLPEEGLKFMVYLQKENIIDESGMPKERFSAEFPKEGPSILRIQQVVRGDSAAYFCASSRSSGTAGNTIYFGEGSWLTVV.

V gene TRBV4-2 combines with J gene TRBJ2-7; D is perhaps TRBD2 (5 bases). V lost 2 bases, J lost 0 bases, and 17 bases lay in between. CDR3 length equals 17 residues. The germline CDR1 and CDR2 sequences are LGHNA and YNFKEQ. CDR3 residues: CASSQYFEGTSSYEQYF. CDR3 in DNA: TGTGCCAGCAGCCAATACTTTGAGGGTACGAGCTCCTACGAGCAGTACTTC.

V is TRBV11-3 and J is TRBJ1-2; D gene unclear. CDR3 length equals 12 residues. Trimming shortened V by 5 bases and J by 4 bases, and 8 bases separated the two germline ends. Germline CDR1 SGHNT, CDR2 YENEEA. CDR3 DNA: TGTGCCAGCAGCCCAGGACTCTATGGCTACACCTTC. As protein: CASSPGLYGYTF.

This clone was counted between two and nine times. As DNA, the CDR3 is TGTGCCAGTAGCCCCTACGGGGCTAATGAAAAACTGTTTTTT. Translating gives CASSPYGANEKLFF. The chain employs TRBV19 and TRBJ1-4; D not resolved. Germline loops: CDR1 LNHDA, CDR2 SQIVND (reference sequence). This CDR3 comprises 14 residues. Trimming cost V 6 bases and J 3 bases, with 11 bases left between them.

CDR3 bases: TGTGCCAGCAGTCCGAAGGGCCTAGGGGCGGATTTCGCTGAAGCTTTCTTT. Protein product: CASSPKGLGADFAEAFF. The chain uses TRBV7-9 and TRBJ1-1; the D gene is possibly TRBD1 (5 bases). Germline V CDR1 and CDR2: SEHNR, FQNEAQ (reference sequence). This CDR3 spans 17 amino acids. V lost 6 bases to trimming and J lost 6 bases, with 26 bases between them.

The V gene is TRBV27, the J gene TRBJ1-5; 8 bases are shared with TRBD1. The CDR3 spans 16 residues. The germline V gene encodes CDR1 MNHEY and CDR2 SMNVEV (reference sequence). The ends lost 3 bases at V and 11 bases at J; junction bases unmatched: 15. CDR3 residues: CASSFQGTGTQGAQHF. The DNA for the CDR3 is TGTGCCAGCAGTTTTCAAGGGACAGGTACTCAAGGTGCCCAGCATTTT.

The chain uses TRBV5-4 and TRBJ2-2, with TRBD2 matching 11 bases. This CDR3 comprises 18 residues. The junction had 6 bases not matched to a gene; V was cut back by 1 base and J by 1 base. CDR1 SGHNT and CDR2 YYREEE come from the germline V gene (reference sequence). The CDR3 is CASSLWLAGGWNTGELFF. For the CDR3, the DNA is TGTGCCAGCAGCTTGTGGCTAGCGGGGGGCTGGAACACCGGGGAGCTGTTTTTT.

This clone has just one count. The chain combines TRBV6-5 with TRBJ1-1; unclear D gene. The CDR3 extends over 14 amino acids. V dropped 2 bases and J dropped 2 bases, with 9 bases sitting between them. Germline V lookup: CDR1 MNHEY, CDR2 SVGAGI. The DNA of the CDR3 is TGTGCCAGCAGTTACGGGGAGGTCAACACTGAAGCTTTCTTT. As protein: CASSYGEVNTEAFF.

This sequence joins TRBV3-1 (or the pseudogene TRBV3-2) and TRBJ1-1; D unresolved. Between the trimmed V and J ends, which lost 0 bases and 8 bases, there was a span of 10 bases. Germline CDR1 LGHDT, CDR2 YNNKEL (reference sequence). The CDR3 sequence is 13 residues long. CDR3 coding DNA: TGTGCCAGCAGCCAAGAGGAGCGCGTAGAAGCTTTCTTT. Amino acid sequence: CASSQEERVEAFF.

The DNA for the CDR3 is TGTGCCAGCAGCTTAGCGCTAGCGGGAAGCACAGATACGCAGTATTTT. Residues: CASSLALAGSTDTQYF. The chain uses TRBV7-2 and TRBJ2-3, with TRBD2 matching over 9 bases. V dropped 0 bases and J dropped 0; count of bases not matched to a gene: 1. The CDR3 has 16 amino acids. Germline V gene lookup returns CDR1 SGHTA and CDR2 FQGNSA.

The V and J genes are TRBV18 and TRBJ1-1, with D hard to call. This CDR3 has 12 amino acids. CDR1 and CDR2 (germline): KGHSH, LQKENI. V was shortened by 6 bases and J by 3 bases, with 8 bases between the two germline ends. For the CDR3, the DNA is TGTGCCAGCTCCCCGACTCACACTGAAGCTTTCTTT. Its translation is CASSPTHTEAFF.

V gene TRBV6-5 combines with J gene TRBJ1-6; D might be TRBD1 (6 bases). Between the trimmed V and J ends, which lost 2 bases and 9 bases, there was a span of 11 bases. The CDR3 runs 14 residues. Germline CDR1 MNHEY, CDR2 SVGAGI. For the CDR3, the DNA is TGTGCCAGCAGTTACGAGCAGGGGAGTTCACCCCTCCACTTT. Translating gives CASSYEQGSSPLHF.

The rearrangement joins TRBV12-3 or TRBV12-4 to TRBJ2-3; 10 bases map to TRBD1. V was clipped by 8 bases and J by 5 bases; unmatched bases: 4. This CDR3 region has 13 residues. The CDR3 sequence is CASRDRGEDTQYF. The CDR3 DNA reads TGTGCCAGCCGGGACAGGGGAGAAGATACGCAGTATTTT.